This T cell receptor (beta chain) was sequenced during a study of regulatory T cells in long-lasting Graves disease. This clonotype was detected many times. Its specificity is not known. This CDR3 is 17 amino acids long. V lost 5 bases and J lost 7, with 25 bases in between. Per the germline V gene, CDR1 is MNHEY and CDR2 is SMNVEV (reference sequence). Study-level points and caveats: Repertoires from persistent disease leaned toward TRBV28, TRBJ1-2 and TRBJ2-5. Persistent Graves' patients showed a TCR diversity that was lower than that of newly diagnosed ones.

Sample time point: newly diagnosed GD, antithyroid drugs for less than 3 months. There was RNA extracted from PBMCs, and the TCR library was made from it. Diagnosing Graves' disease relied on the American Thyroid Association guidelines. Patients hailed from an endocrinology department in Xi'an, China. In building TCR beta libraries, iRepertoire HTBI primers were used together with Arm-PCR of CDR3 regions. TCRdb independently ran MiXCR on the multiplex PCR reads; one entry per CDR3 protein. Among about 370,000 distinct CDR3 sequences, roughly 15% were seen once, and the ten largest hold approximately 21%.

The V and J genes are TRBV27 and TRBJ2-3; D perhaps matches TRBD1 (6 bases). The material was peripheral blood mononuclear cells (PBMCs), obtained at new diagnosis, from a patient treated with antithyroid drugs. The source is a female donor with Graves disease. For the CDR3, the DNA is TGTGCCAGCAGTACGAACCCACAGGGTCTGCCGGGATATACGCAGTATTTT. Translated, it gives CASSTNPQGLPGYTQYF.